This TCR beta chain emerged from a study of blood T cells in healthy people across ages (dated by TCRdb to 2014 to 2015). Background for the entire study: In model experiments, roughly one uniquely barcoded TCR beta cDNA molecule per two T cells was captured by template switching. Age-related changes in TCR beta repertoire diversity were measured in the study by deep sequencing normalized with unique cDNA molecular identifiers. The donors were divided into four age groups: young (average roughly 15 years), middle-aged (almost 40), aged (around 67) and long-lived (about 84). To avoid experimental bias, donors of different ages were distributed randomly across sequencing lanes. The study analyzed two additional independent replicas of 1 million unique cDNA reads from the same blood draw for two donors, one aged 18 to 30 and one aged 80 or older.

Between the V and J ends, shortened by 3 bases and 4 bases respectively, the junction contains 12 bases. In the germline V gene, CDR1 corresponds to MDHEN and CDR2 to SYDVKM. Including the terminal cysteine and phenylalanine, the CDR3 comprises 14 residues. The only DNA kept is the CDR3, 42 bases in frame from the first base. The 39 donors, aged 6 to 90 years, were systemically healthy Caucasian individuals from Russia. Each donor gave ten milliliters of peripheral blood, collected into EDTA-treated Vacutainer tubes. Ficoll-Paque density-gradient centrifugation was used to isolate PBMCs, with at least 6.5 million obtained per sample. Total RNA, at least 6 micrograms per sample, was extracted from PBMCs with Trizol reagent. Naive CD45RAhigh/CD27high T cell percentages were measured by flow cytometry on a PBMC aliquot from every donor. General conclusions and limits of the study: Observed TCR beta diversity correlated strongly with the percentage of naive T cells measured by flow cytometry. As age increased, observed TCR beta diversity per million T cells dropped in a roughly linear way, and a significant reduction was already evident by age approximately 40. Estimates of total diversity from one million sequenced T cells were regarded as lower bounds and underestimates. The CMV infection status of donors was not known, potentially confounding age-related changes in expanded clonotypes. Compared with the aged group, more naive CD4+ T cells, fewer expanded clones and increased TCR diversity were shown by the long-lived group, suggesting age selection. Since profiling was done on bulk unsorted PBMCs, naive and antigen-experienced compartments could not be conclusively compared.

The protocol used for the library was 5' RACE. Sequencing used an Illumina HiSeq 2500. A second PCR of about 7 to 12 cycles was run with a J-beta primer mix and a sample-barcoded 5' primer. Each TCR beta cDNA molecule received a unique molecular identifier from a template-switch 5' adaptor carrying 12 random nucleotides. At least 3 million CDR3-containing paired-end reads were obtained from each sample. The Mint cDNA synthesis kit, primed by a TRBC-specific oligonucleotide, was used to synthesize first-strand cDNA from all RNA. All cDNA was treated with uracil-DNA glycosylase and then went through a first 18-cycle PCR with the universal primers M1SS and BC2_uni_R. On the study's bioinformatics: Normalization of each sample was performed by random selection of 1 million high-quality reads, each carrying a distinct molecular identifier. Instead of being binned into consensus sequences, reads that shared molecular identifiers were thrown out. CDR3 identification, clonotype clustering and error correction used MiTCR with a Q25 quality threshold and the strictest error-elimination algorithm. A nonparametric unseen species model with Euler transformation was used to estimate a lower bound on total TCR beta diversity. The public reads were reanalyzed by TCRdb: fastp trimming at Q25, MiXCR alignment, in-frame beta chains only. Rows are unified per CDR3 protein, each entry keeping the most common DNA and genes. The V and J calls come from TCRdb's annotation, not from the publication. Across this sample there are hundreds of thousands of distinct CDR3 sequences, with 20% to 25% seen only once. The biggest ten clones account for under 4% of the sample.

Comments on this clonotype: The antigen this receptor binds is unknown. The input lacks base qualities; no much larger clone sits a single base away.

The chain was built from TRBV28 and TRBJ1-2; perhaps TRBD1 is the D gene, with 5 bases matching. This TCR was sampled from a man aged 65 to 85 in good health. Material: blood. This receptor carries the CDR3 CASSLDTRTYGYTF. The sequenced DNA is TGTGCCAGCAGTTTGGACACACGTACCTATGGCTACACCTTC.